The 21 T cell receptor beta chains in this list originate from one sample, sequenced in a study of blood T cell repertoires in COVID-19. Here immunoSEQ multiplex PCR was the method, and the copy in TCRdb shows in-frame clones only, minus some. This repertoire shows some 230,000 clones, approximately 83% found once; its top ten account for 2.3%. What was sequenced was peripheral blood. These receptors were obtained from a woman aged 55-70 years with acute or convalescent COVID-19.

V usage is TRBV29-1 and J usage is TRBJ1-3; D call uncertain. Germline CDR1 reads SQVTM; CDR2 reads ANQGSEA. This CDR3 is built from 13 residues. V was pared by 5 bases and J by 0 bases, with 8 bases between. The DNA of the CDR3 is TGCAGCGTTCAAACAGTCTCTGGAAACACCATATATTTT. It codes for CSVQTVSGNTIYF.

As concerns this clone: Other DNA sequences in this specimen translate into the identical CDR3. The rearrangement links TRBV6-5 to TRBJ1-1, with TRBD1 identical over 7 bases. The V and J ends lost 6 bases and 1 base, in that order; junction bases with no gene match: 5. Germline V gives CDR1 MNHEY, CDR2 SVGAGI. This CDR3 contains 14 residues. The CDR3 region has the DNA TGTGCCAGCAGGGCGGGGACAGCGAACACTGAAGCTTTCTTT. It codes for CASRAGTANTEAFF.

This rearrangement joins TRBV7-2 to TRBJ2-2; 11 nucleotides agree with TRBD1. After removal of 3 bases from V and 5 bases from J, the junction contained 2 bases not matched to a gene. In germline, CDR1 is SGHTA, CDR2 FQGNSA. The CDR3 covers 15 residues. This CDR3 is CASSLGQGETGELFF. The CDR3 DNA reads as TGTGCCAGCAGCTTGGGACAGGGGGAAACCGGGGAGCTGTTTTTT.

The chain has TRBV2 and TRBJ1-1; TRBD1 agrees at 7 bases. Germline lookup yields CDR1 SNHLY and CDR2 FYNNEI. The CDR3 totals 15 residues. With V trimmed by 5 bases and J by 2 bases, 8 bases remained unmatched. The CDR3 sequence is CASSYMTGSNTEAFF. The CDR3 DNA sequence: TGTGCCAGCAGTTACATGACAGGGTCCAACACTGAAGCTTTCTTT.

The V and J genes are TRBV9 and TRBJ2-2; perhaps TRBD1 as D (6 bases). This CDR3 is 16 amino acids long. Trimming took off 4 bases at V and 2 bases at J, with 15 bases between the two ends. Germline V gives CDR1 SGDLS, CDR2 YYNGEE. For the CDR3, the DNA is TGTGCCAGCAGCCCCAGGGGTAGGATAAACACCGGGGAGCTGTTTTTT. This codes for CASSPRGRINTGELFF.

This clone was detected only a few times. CDR3 amino acids: CASSIDFWGRGYGYTF. The DNA of the CDR3 is TGTGCCAGTAGTATCGACTTTTGGGGCAGGGGCTATGGCTACACCTTC. This chain links TRBV19 with TRBJ1-2; tentative D call: TRBD1 (6 bases). The CDR3 spans 16 residues. Germline V gives CDR1 LNHDA, CDR2 SQIVND (reference sequence). V lost 3 bases to trimming and J lost 4 bases, with 18 bases between them.

The chain couples TRBV28 to TRBJ1-3, with D possibly TRBD1 on 6 matching bases. V was pared by 5 bases and J by 1 base, with 12 bases between. The CDR3 spans 15 residues. Germline CDR1 MDHEN, CDR2 SYDVKM. CDR3 nucleotides: TGTGCCAGCAGTAGCAGGGGTATGTCTGGAAACACCATATATTTT. This translates into CASSSRGMSGNTIYF.

The gene calls are TRBV2 and TRBJ1-4, with D tentatively TRBD1 (5 bases). Trimming removed 7 bases from V and 7 bases from J, with 16 bases in between. The germline CDR1 and CDR2 sequences are SNHLY and FYNNEI. This CDR3 is built from 14 residues. In nucleotides, the CDR3 is TGTGCCAGCAAAGAGCAGGGAGGGAGTGAAAAACTGTTTTTT. Translating gives CASKEQGGSEKLFF.

This chain uses TRBV3-1 (or the pseudogene TRBV3-2) with TRBJ2-3, with a possible D match to TRBD2 (7 bases). V was clipped by 1 base and J by 8 bases, with 16 bases between them. This CDR3 spans 15 amino acids. CDR1 and CDR2 from the germline V gene are LGHDT and YNNKEL (reference sequence). The CDR3 DNA reads TGTGCCAGCAGCCAAGGAGGGGGGGGCCAAGGTACGCAGTATTTT. Protein sequence: CASSQGGGGQGTQYF.

This rearrangement joins TRBV4-2 to TRBJ2-2; no clear D gene. The germline gives CDR1 LGHNA, CDR2 YNFKEQ. The germline V and J ends were trimmed by 0 bases and 1 base, with 12 bases remaining between them. CDR3 length: 17 amino acids. CDR3 DNA sequence: TGTGCCAGCAGCCAAGAATCTGGCAGACTGAACACCGGGGAGCTGTTTTTT. Translation gives CASSQESGRLNTGELFF.

The rearrangement links TRBV21-1 to TRBJ1-1; the table's D gene call, TRBD1, was not cross checked with the DNA. TRBV21-1 constitutes a pseudogene. This CDR3 region has 16 residues. The CDR3 coding sequence is TGTGCCAGCAGTCAATACCGGACAGGGATGAACACTGAAGCTTTCTTT. It encodes CASSQYRTGMNTEAFF.

V and J are TRBV4-3 and TRBJ2-3; weak D call: TRBD2 (6 bases). This CDR3 is built from 15 residues. Trimming took 3 bases from V and 5 from J, leaving 15 bases between them. Germline-derived CDR1 and CDR2 are LGHNA and YSLEER. This CDR3 reads CASSQALGGIDTQYF. The CDR3 region has the DNA TGCGCCAGCAGCCAGGCACTCGGGGGTATAGATACGCAGTATTTT.

The gene calls are TRBV29-1 and TRBJ1-1, with 7 bases identical to TRBD1. The germline gives CDR1 SQVTM, CDR2 ANQGSEA. V was clipped by 4 bases and J by 4 bases; unmatched bases: 6. This CDR3 comprises 13 residues. The CDR3 DNA sequence: TGCAGCGTTGTCGCCGACAGGGCCACTGAAGCTTTCTTT. Its protein product is CSVVADRATEAFF. Filled out from reference TRBV29-1 and TRBJ1-1, the complete variable domain reads SAVISQKPSRDICQRGTSLTIQCQVDSQVTMMFWYRQQPGQSLTLIATANQGSEATYESGFVIDKFPISRPNLTFSTLTVSNMSPEDSSIYLCSVVADRATEAFFGQGTRLTVV.

The chain combines TRBV2 with TRBJ2-2; D call uncertain. V was cut by 7 bases and J by 3 bases, with 6 bases left in between. Germline V gene lookup returns CDR1 SNHLY and CDR2 FYNNEI. CDR3 length: 12 amino acids. For the CDR3, the DNA is TGTGCCAGCACAGATGACACCGGGGAGCTGTTTTTT. This gives the protein CASTDDTGELFF.

The rearrangement uses TRBV5-4 and TRBJ1-2; possibly TRBD1 for D (6 bases). The V and J ends lost 4 bases and 7 bases respectively, with 14 bases between them. CDR1 is SGHNT, CDR2 YYREEE, per germline (reference sequence). CDR3 length: 13 residues. As DNA, the CDR3 is TGTGCCAGCAGCCTAGACAGGAAAAGTGGCTACACCTTC. Translation: CASSLDRKSGYTF.

V is TRBV19 and J is TRBJ1-2, with D perhaps matching TRBD1 (5 bases). Germline CDR1 reads LNHDA; CDR2 reads SQIVND (reference sequence). The CDR3 contains 11 residues. The V end lost 9 bases, the J end lost 0 bases, and 5 bases lay between the germline ends. Here the CDR3 reads CARTANYGYTF. The CDR3 nucleotides are TGTGCCAGGACAGCTAACTATGGCTACACCTTC.

The chain employs TRBV30 and TRBJ1-1; 7 bases are shared with TRBD1. The CDR3 covers 13 residues. CDR1 is GTSNPN and CDR2 is SVGIG in the germline V gene (reference sequence). V lost 1 base, J lost 5 bases, and 4 bases stayed unmatched. The CDR3 DNA reads TGTGCCTGGAGTGCCCAGGGGGGAACTGAAGCTTTCTTT. Its translation: CAWSAQGGTEAFF.

This clone occurred once. V and J are TRBV9 and TRBJ1-2; D perhaps matches TRBD1 (6 bases). V shed 4 bases and J shed 6 bases, with 25 bases lying between them. The CDR3 is made up of 17 amino acids. In germline, CDR1 is SGDLS, CDR2 YYNGEE. This chain's CDR3 is CASSPRPRDTVGDGYTF. The CDR3 DNA follows: TGTGCCAGCAGCCCGCGACCCCGGGACACCGTCGGGGATGGCTACACCTTC.

The rearrangement joins TRBV19 to TRBJ1-5; D is unclear. This CDR3 has 16 amino acids. The germline V gene encodes CDR1 LNHDA and CDR2 SQIVND (reference sequence). Deletions cut 0 bases from V and 3 bases from J, with 12 bases between. As DNA, the CDR3 is TGTGCCAGTAGTATAGATTCAGGAGGGTCCAATCAGCCCCAGCATTTT. It translates to CASSIDSGGSNQPQHF.

V usage is TRBV11-3 and J usage is TRBJ2-4, with 7 bases lining up with TRBD1. With 5 bases clipped from V and 1 base from J, the junction kept 5 bases outside the gene matches. In germline, CDR1 is SGHNT, CDR2 YENEEA. CDR3 size: 15 residues. CDR3 amino acids: CASSLRGRAKNIQYF. In DNA form, the CDR3 reads TGTGCCAGCAGCCTTAGGGGGCGGGCCAAAAACATTCAGTACTTC.

This chain connects TRBV6-5 to TRBJ2-7, with D unclear. V was cut by 6 bases and J by 9 bases, with 15 bases left in between. Germline V CDR1 and CDR2: MNHEY, SVGAGI. The CDR3 loop spans 12 amino acids. DNA of the CDR3: TGTGCCAGCAGCCTCGACACTTTTTGGCAGTACTTC. Translation: CASSLDTFWQYF.